These 27 T cell receptor beta chains came from one sample sequenced in a study of cytotoxic CD8 clonotypes in ibrutinib-treated CLL. The repertoire was sequenced with immunoSEQ multiplex PCR; TCRdb's copy has only in-frame clones and lacks some. Counted here are about 68,000 clones, approximately 80% occurring once; the ten biggest clones make up less than 9%. The sequencing here drew on PBMCs, taken at disease progression, from a patient treated with ibrutinib. The origin of the receptors is a human donor with chronic lymphocytic leukemia.

The chain uses TRBV7-9 and TRBJ2-1; D unresolved. Germline V CDR1 and CDR2: SEHNR, FQNEAQ (reference sequence). V shed 0 bases and J shed 6 bases, with 12 bases lying between them. This CDR3 has 15 residues. The CDR3 DNA sequence: TGTGCCAGCAGCTTAGCGTCTGGCCTCGGCAATGAGCAGTTCTTC. Translated: CASSLASGLGNEQFF.

The table lists this clone with a count of one. This chain connects TRBV5-1 to TRBJ2-3; 7 bases are a match to TRBD2. There are 15 residues in the CDR3. Per the germline V gene, CDR1 is SGHRS and CDR2 is YFSETQ. V dropped 2 bases and J dropped 1; count of bases not matched to a gene: 4. CDR3 nucleotides: TGCGCCAGCAGCTTATGGGGGGGAGGCACAGATACGCAGTATTTT. It yields the protein CASSLWGGGTDTQYF.

V gene TRBV10-1 combines with J gene TRBJ2-3; 8 bases are a match to TRBD2. Germline V gene data show CDR1 as WNHNN and CDR2 as SYGVQD (reference sequence). With 7 bases clipped from V and 3 bases from J, the junction kept 6 bases outside the gene matches. The CDR3 is made up of 14 amino acids. CDR3 bases: TGCGCCAGCACGGCCGGGGGGGCAACAGATACGCAGTATTTT. This sequence encodes CASTAGGATDTQYF.

The DNA for the CDR3 is TGTGCCAGCAGCCGTAATAAAGAGACCCAGTACTTC. As protein: CASSRNKETQYF. The J gene is TRBJ2-5, the V gene TRBV7-8; D call uncertain. Germline-derived CDR1 and CDR2 are SGHVS and FQNEAQ. V shed 5 bases and J shed 3 bases, with 7 bases lying between them. CDR3 length: 12 residues.

The gene calls are TRBV6-5 and TRBJ2-1; no clear D. The germline V gene encodes CDR1 MNHEY and CDR2 SVGAGI. The CDR3 covers 15 residues. Trimming shortened V by 6 bases and J by 3 bases, and 15 bases separated the two germline ends. The CDR3 sequence: CASSRTSPVYNEQFF. The DNA of the CDR3 is TGTGCCAGCAGCCGGACGTCCCCGGTCTACAATGAGCAGTTCTTC.

V gene TRBV4-1 combines with J gene TRBJ2-3; unclear D gene. V lost 5 bases and J lost 3, with 12 bases in between. Germline-derived CDR1 and CDR2 are MGHRA and YSYEKL. The CDR3 is 14 amino acids. CDR3 residues: CASSVWRLTDTQYF. In nucleotides, the CDR3 is TGCGCCAGCAGCGTTTGGCGGCTAACAGATACGCAGTATTTT.

The chain links TRBV29-1 to TRBJ1-1, with 10 bases that match TRBD1. There are 14 residues in the CDR3. The V segment lost 6 bases and the J segment 1 base; nucleotides outside the gene matches: 5. Germline CDR1 and CDR2: SQVTM and ANQGSEA. The CDR3 is CSVRDRGENTEAFF. DNA for the CDR3: TGCAGCGTCCGGGACAGGGGCGAGAACACTGAAGCTTTCTTT.

This CDR3 is CASSLRGSYEQYF. The CDR3 DNA is TGTGCCAGCTCACTACGGGGATCTTACGAGCAGTACTTC. This chain connects TRBV18 to TRBJ2-7, with TRBD2 as a possible D gene (5 bases). The ends were cut back, 4 bases at V and 4 bases at J, with 11 bases in the middle. Germline loops: CDR1 KGHSH, CDR2 LQKENI. The CDR3 has 13 amino acids.

The chain employs TRBV27 and TRBJ1-1; D is ambiguous. The CDR3 spans 13 residues. Germline loops: CDR1 MNHEY, CDR2 SMNVEV (reference sequence). Between the trimmed V and J ends, which lost 2 bases and 1 base, there was a span of 5 bases. CDR3 DNA sequence: TGTGCCAGCAGTTTAGTGGGGAACACTGAAGCTTTCTTT. Amino acid sequence: CASSLVGNTEAFF.

The CDR3 is CASSKSGSVINEQFF. The CDR3 DNA reads TGTGCCAGCAGCAAGAGCGGGAGCGTTATCAATGAGCAGTTCTTC. V usage is TRBV11-1 and J usage is TRBJ2-1, with 8 bases matching TRBD2. The CDR3 extends over 15 amino acids. The V and J ends lost 5 bases and 6 bases, in that order; junction bases with no gene match: 9. Germline lookup yields CDR1 SGHAT and CDR2 FQDESV (reference sequence).

The V call is TRBV18, the J call TRBJ1-4; D uncertain. The germline V gene encodes CDR1 KGHSH and CDR2 LQKENI. The CDR3 length is 12 residues. V lost 2 bases and J lost 8, with 6 bases in between. The DNA for the CDR3 is TGTGCCAGCTCACCATGGGAGGAAAAACTGTTTTTT. Translating gives CASSPWEEKLFF.

This chain links TRBV19 with TRBJ2-7; either TRBD1 or TRBD2 may supply D (5 bases each). Germline V gene data show CDR1 as LNHDA and CDR2 as SQIVND (reference sequence). The CDR3 covers 15 residues. Trimming took 5 bases from V and 4 from J, leaving 18 bases between them. For the CDR3, the DNA is TGTGCCAGTAGTGCCTCCGGGACGTTTCCTTACGAGCAGTACTTC. It encodes CASSASGTFPYEQYF.

The chain carries TRBV5-8 and TRBJ2-2; D unclear. CDR1 and CDR2 from the germline V gene are SGHTS and YDEGEE. Trimming stripped 4 bases from V and 0 bases from J, with 10 bases between. The CDR3 totals 15 residues. The CDR3 bases are TGTGCCAGCAGCAACAGTAGAACGAACACCGGGGAGCTGTTTTTT. Translated: CASSNSRTNTGELFF.

CDR3 loop: CASSHVLGGSNYGYTF. For the CDR3, the DNA is TGTGCCAGTAGTCACGTCCTCGGGGGATCTAACTATGGCTACACCTTC. The chain employs TRBV19 and TRBJ1-2; weak D call: TRBD1 (5 bases). This CDR3 has 16 amino acids. V lost 5 bases and J 0 bases, leaving 16 bases between the germline ends. The V gene's germline CDR1 is LNHDA and CDR2 SQIVND (reference sequence).

The chain links TRBV6-1 to TRBJ2-1; D might be TRBD1 (5 bases). This CDR3 region has 15 residues. The V and J ends lost 1 base and 7 bases respectively, with 14 bases between them. Germline-derived CDR1 and CDR2 are MNHNS and SASEGT. The CDR3 DNA reads TGTGCCAGCAGTGAAGAGGGGCAGCTAAGGAATGAGCAGTTCTTC. It codes for CASSEEGQLRNEQFF.

This rearrangement joins TRBV10-3 to TRBJ2-7; 13 bases map to TRBD2. This CDR3 contains 15 residues. From germline, CDR1 is ENHRY and CDR2 SYGVKD. V dropped 11 bases and J dropped 7; count of bases not matched to a gene: 14. Here the CDR3 DNA reads TGTGCCTCCCTCCTGACTAGCGGGGGGCGATCGGAGCAGTACTTC. This gives the protein CASLLTSGGRSEQYF.

V is TRBV28 and J is TRBJ1-3; D gene ambiguous. CDR3 length equals 16 residues. With 0 bases removed from V and 0 bases from J, the gap between germline ends came to 9 bases. The V gene's germline CDR1 is MDHEN and CDR2 SYDVKM. The CDR3 loop reads CASSLWDRSSGNTIYF. The CDR3 DNA sequence: TGTGCCAGCAGTTTATGGGACCGCAGCTCTGGAAACACCATATATTTT.

The chain employs TRBV2 and TRBJ1-1; D ambiguous. Trimming took 9 bases from V and 0 from J, leaving 20 bases between them. CDR3 length: 16 amino acids. Germline CDR1 SNHLY, CDR2 FYNNEI. CDR3 nucleotide sequence: TGTGCCAGACCCCAAGGACGGGCTTTTTTGAACACTGAAGCTTTCTTT. Amino acids: CARPQGRAFLNTEAFF. The entire variable domain, with the rest obtained from reference TRBV2 and TRBJ1-1, is as follows: EPEVTQTPSHQVTQMGQEVILRCVPISNHLYFYWYRQILGQKVEFLVSFYNNEISEKSEIFDDQFSVERPDGSNFTLKIRSTKLEDSAMYFCARPQGRAFLNTEAFFGQGTRLTVV.

This clone has only one observation. The CDR3: CASGTADAYEQYF. The CDR3 nucleotides read TGTGCCAGCGGGACGGCCGACGCGTACGAGCAGTACTTC. The rearrangement uses TRBV10-3 and TRBJ2-7, with D tentatively TRBD2 (6 bases). The CDR3 totals 13 residues. Per germline, CDR1 ENHRY and CDR2 SYGVKD. Deletions cut 10 bases from V and 4 bases from J, with 17 bases between.

The V and J genes are TRBV10-3 and TRBJ1-2; 10 bases agree with TRBD1. The CDR3 sequence is 13 residues long. The V segment lost 6 bases and the J segment 8 bases; nucleotides outside the gene matches: 6. Germline V gene data show CDR1 as ENHRY and CDR2 as SYGVKD. CDR3 protein: CAIRGTGDEGYTF. CDR3 coding DNA: TGTGCCATCAGGGGGACAGGGGATGAAGGCTACACCTTC.

The chain joins TRBV6-5 to TRBJ2-3, with TRBD2 matching over 7 bases. The V and J ends lost 2 bases and 4 bases, in that order; junction bases with no gene match: 9. CDR1 MNHEY and CDR2 SVGAGI come from the germline V gene. The CDR3 extends over 16 amino acids. The CDR3 region is CASSYESGMDPDTQYF. The CDR3 DNA is TGTGCCAGCAGTTACGAGAGCGGGATGGATCCAGATACGCAGTATTTT.

The rearrangement joins TRBV7-3 to TRBJ1-2; TRBD1 aligns across 10 bases. Germline-derived CDR1 and CDR2 are SGHTA and FQGTGA. V shed 3 bases, J shed 8 bases, and the junction held 12 bases outside the gene matches. CDR3 size: 16 residues. CDR3 amino acids: CASSLVGTGTGVGYTF. The CDR3 nucleotides are TGTGCCAGCAGCTTGGTTGGGACCGGGACAGGGGTCGGCTACACCTTC.

The chain employs TRBV5-1 and TRBJ2-1; 7 bases are shared with TRBD2. Germline V gene lookup returns CDR1 SGHRS and CDR2 YFSETQ. V trimming: 0 bases; J trimming: 3 bases; junction bases outside the gene matches: 3. The CDR3 has 15 amino acids. The CDR3 nucleotides read TGCGCCAGCAGCTTGGTCGGGGGGAGCTACAATGAGCAGTTCTTC. Protein sequence: CASSLVGGSYNEQFF.

The J gene is TRBJ2-2, the V gene TRBV29-1, with 8 positions matching TRBD1. After removal of 6 bases from V and 5 bases from J, the junction contained 5 bases not matched to a gene. From germline, CDR1 is SQVTM and CDR2 ANQGSEA. This CDR3 has 13 amino acids. The CDR3: CSVVQGATGELFF. Written as DNA, the CDR3 is TGCAGCGTGGTTCAGGGGGCTACCGGGGAGCTGTTTTTT.

This clone was counted at least ten times. The genes are TRBV2 and TRBJ1-5; D gene ambiguous. CDR1 and CDR2 from the germline V gene are SNHLY and FYNNEI. V lost 4 bases, J lost 0 bases, and 7 bases lay in between. CDR3 length: 14 residues. CDR3: CASSGSISNQPQHF. As DNA, the CDR3 is TGTGCCAGCAGTGGATCCATTAGCAATCAGCCCCAGCATTTT.

The rearrangement links TRBV5-1 to TRBJ2-1; D is possibly TRBD1 (5 bases). CDR1 is SGHRS, CDR2 YFSETQ, per germline. V was clipped by 4 bases and J by 0 bases, with 14 bases between them. The CDR3 spans 16 residues. The CDR3 is CASSPDINLSYNEQFF. The CDR3 DNA follows: TGCGCCAGCAGCCCGGACATTAATCTCTCCTACAATGAGCAGTTCTTC.

The V and J genes are TRBV5-1 and TRBJ1-6, with D possibly TRBD1 on 5 matching bases. Deletions cut 4 bases from V and 7 bases from J, with 9 bases between. This CDR3 region has 13 residues. Per germline, CDR1 SGHRS and CDR2 YFSETQ. CDR3 nucleotides: TGCGCCAGCAGCCCTGGGACCAATTCACCCCTCCACTTT. It encodes CASSPGTNSPLHF.